What follows are 20 T cell receptor beta chains derived from one specimen sequenced in a study of neurological immune-mediated disorders. Indicated time point: technical triplicate 2. Using its own MiXCR run on the 5' RACE reads, TCRdb lists one record per CDR3 protein. The repertoire holds tens of thousands of distinct CDR3 sequences, less than 25% seen once, with about 4.9% in the top ten. Sequenced sample: PBMCs. Source of these receptors: a man in his 60s with HTLV-1-associated myelopathy (HAM/TSP).

This clonotype was observed many times. The CDR3, as DNA: TGCAGTGCTAGATTCGTAGGGGAGGGCAATCAGCCCCAGCATTTT. This translates into CSARFVGEGNQPQHF. This chain joins TRBV20-1 and TRBJ1-5; the D gene is possibly TRBD1 (5 bases). CDR1 is DFQATT, CDR2 SNEGSKA, per germline (reference sequence). The CDR3 runs 15 residues. V was shortened by 2 bases and J by 2 bases, with 13 bases between the two germline ends.

This clonotype was counted a single time. The V and J genes are TRBV24-1 and TRBJ2-3; tentatively, D is TRBD2 (6 bases). Per germline, CDR1 KGHDR and CDR2 SFDVKD. This CDR3 spans 15 amino acids. The V and J ends lost 4 bases and 5 bases respectively, with 15 bases between them. The CDR3 loop is CATSDLGLPQDTQYF. The CDR3 DNA reads as TGTGCCACCAGTGACCTCGGACTACCCCAAGATACGCAGTATTTT.

In its sample, this clonotype was seen many times. The chain has TRBV6-5 and TRBJ1-6, with D unclear. The V end lost 2 bases, the J end lost 5 bases, and 7 bases lay between the germline ends. This CDR3 region has 14 residues. CDR1 is MNHEY and CDR2 is SVGAGI in the germline V gene. The CDR3 reads CASSYTRNNSPLHF. The CDR3 nucleotides read TGTGCCAGCAGTTACACTAGAAATAATTCACCCCTCCACTTT.

The V call is TRBV5-4, the J call TRBJ1-1; 7 nucleotides line up with TRBD1. Germline trimming cut 4 bases from V and 4 bases from J; bases unmatched to any gene: 10. This CDR3 is 15 amino acids long. Germline assignment: CDR1 SGHNT and CDR2 YYREEE (reference sequence). In DNA, the CDR3 is TGTGCCAGCAGCCACCCGGAGACAGGGTCCACTGAAGCTTTCTTT. It yields the protein CASSHPETGSTEAFF.

This clonotype was seen repeatedly, ten times or more. V and J are TRBV29-1 and TRBJ1-3, with D unresolved. V lost 7 bases and J 4 bases, leaving 14 bases between the germline ends. From germline, CDR1 is SQVTM and CDR2 ANQGSEA. This CDR3 comprises 13 residues. DNA of the CDR3: TGCAGCGCTGGGGAGAGCCGGGGAAACACCATATATTTT. Translation gives CSAGESRGNTIYF.

The gene calls are TRBV27 and TRBJ2-7, with a possible D match to TRBD2 (6 bases). Looked up from germline, CDR1 is MNHEY and CDR2 is SMNVEV (reference sequence). CDR3 size: 18 residues. Deletions cut 3 bases from V and 5 bases from J, with 26 bases between. The CDR3 DNA follows: TGTGCCAGCAGTTTTAACCGGCCGCTTCGGACTACGGTAGACGAGCAGTACTTC. It yields the protein CASSFNRPLRTTVDEQYF.

This clonotype was counted at least ten times. The chain combines TRBV20-1 with TRBJ2-7; D gene uncertain. This CDR3 comprises 11 residues. Germline V CDR1 and CDR2: DFQATT, SNEGSKA (reference sequence). The V end was cut by 6 bases, the J end by 5 bases, with 11 bases between. CDR3 DNA sequence: TGCAGTGCCTCCCGGCCGGACGAGCAGTACTTC. Residues: CSASRPDEQYF.

This clonotype has ten or more counts. This chain joins TRBV20-1 and TRBJ2-1, with TRBD2 matching 8 bases. This CDR3 contains 15 residues. The germline gives CDR1 DFQATT, CDR2 SNEGSKA (reference sequence). Trimming took 3 bases from V and 2 from J; bases not matched to a gene: 6. For the CDR3, the DNA is TGCAGTGCTAGCGAGTCGGGGGGGACCTACAATGAGCAGTTCTTC. Its protein is CSASESGGTYNEQFF.

This rearrangement joins TRBV28 to TRBJ1-3; D is ambiguous. CDR3 length equals 14 residues. V shed 5 bases and J shed 0 bases, with 8 bases lying between them. The germline CDR1 and CDR2 sequences are MDHEN and SYDVKM. DNA for the CDR3: TGTGCCAGCAGTACCGAGATCTCTGGAAACACCATATATTTT. Its translation: CASSTEISGNTIYF.

In its sample, this clonotype was seen many times. CDR3 DNA sequence: TGCGCCAGCAGAACAGCCACCACAGATACGCAGTATTTT. As protein: CASRTATTDTQYF. This sequence joins TRBV5-1 and TRBJ2-3; unclear D gene. This CDR3 has 13 amino acids. From germline, CDR1 is SGHRS and CDR2 YFSETQ. Trimming cost V 5 bases and J 2 bases, with 9 bases left between them.

This clonotype was observed at least ten times. V gene TRBV5-1 combines with J gene TRBJ1-4, with a tentative D call TRBD1 (5 bases). The germline V and J ends were trimmed by 3 bases and 5 bases, with 14 bases remaining between them. Germline loops: CDR1 SGHRS, CDR2 YFSETQ. CDR3 size: 15 residues. The CDR3 spells CASSSKEGLNEKLFF. The DNA of the CDR3 is TGCGCCAGCAGCTCCAAGGAGGGGCTCAATGAAAAACTGTTTTTT.

This clonotype was counted at least ten times. The chain couples TRBV15 to TRBJ1-5; D not certain. The ends were cut back, 0 bases at V and 4 bases at J, with 10 bases in the middle. Germline V gene sequence: CDR1 LNHNV, CDR2 YYDKDF (reference sequence). The CDR3 runs 15 residues. CDR3 protein: CATSRDKGTNQPQHF. As DNA, the CDR3 is TGTGCCACCAGCAGAGATAAAGGTACAAATCAGCCCCAGCATTTT.

The chain combines TRBV6-6 with TRBJ1-1; D is unclear. The germline V and J ends were trimmed by 6 bases and 1 base, with 15 bases remaining between them. The CDR3 loop spans 15 amino acids. Germline CDR1 reads MNHNY; CDR2 reads SVGAGI (reference sequence). CDR3: CASSPPEWGNTEAFF. The CDR3 bases are TGTGCCAGCAGCCCCCCCGAGTGGGGGAACACTGAAGCTTTCTTT.

The chain is built from TRBV5-5 and TRBJ1-1, with D tentatively TRBD1 (6 bases). This CDR3 contains 15 residues. Trimming took 0 bases from V and 4 from J, leaving 13 bases between them. Germline V gene lookup returns CDR1 SGHKS and CDR2 YYEKEE (reference sequence). As DNA, the CDR3 is TGTGCCAGCAGCTTGGGGGACACATGGGGCACTGAAGCTTTCTTT. This codes for CASSLGDTWGTEAFF.

This clonotype was observed many times. The rearrangement links TRBV4-1 to TRBJ1-1, with D possibly matching TRBD1 (6 bases). Deletions cut 1 base from V and 0 bases from J, with 6 bases between. The CDR3 has 14 residues. Per germline, CDR1 MGHRA and CDR2 YSYEKL. The CDR3 bases are TGCGCCAGCAGCCAAGCAGGGGTGAACACTGAAGCTTTCTTT. This sequence encodes CASSQAGVNTEAFF.

This clonotype was seen at least ten times. The genes are TRBV6-4 and TRBJ2-4, with D perhaps TRBD2 (5 bases). V lost 3 bases and J 6 bases, leaving 12 bases between the germline ends. Germline values: CDR1 MRHNA, CDR2 SNTAGT. The CDR3 is 14 amino acids. The CDR3 sequence is CASSEWGVANIQYF. The CDR3 bases are TGTGCCAGCAGTGAATGGGGAGTTGCAAACATTCAGTACTTC.

This clonotype was observed at least ten times. The V call is TRBV28, the J call TRBJ2-2; either TRBD1 or TRBD2 may fit D (5 bases each). Per the germline V gene, CDR1 is MDHEN and CDR2 is SYDVKM. V dropped 4 bases and J dropped 1 base, with 13 bases sitting between them. The CDR3 is made up of 16 amino acids. The CDR3 DNA reads TGTGCCAGCAGTTCCCCGGGACGGAAGAACACCGGGGAGCTGTTTTTT. Its translation is CASSSPGRKNTGELFF. The complete variable domain, with remaining parts taken from reference TRBV28 and TRBJ2-2, reads DVKVTQSSRYLVKRTGEKVFLECVQDMDHENMFWYRQDPGLGLRLIYFSYDVKMKEKGDIPEGYSVSREKKERFSLILESASTNQTSMYLCASSSPGRKNTGELFFGEGSRLTVL.

The sample holds many counts of this clonotype. The V and J genes are TRBV20-1 and TRBJ1-5; the D is unclear. Between the trimmed V and J ends, which lost 0 bases and 0 bases, there was a span of 9 bases. CDR3 length: 15 amino acids. Germline values: CDR1 DFQATT, CDR2 SNEGSKA (reference sequence). In DNA, the CDR3 is TGCAGTGCTAGAGAACCTGGCAATAGCAATCAGCCCCAGCATTTT. Amino acids: CSAREPGNSNQPQHF.

This rearrangement joins TRBV3-1 to TRBJ2-1; 10 bases agree with TRBD1. Germline trimming cut 2 bases from V and 7 bases from J; bases unmatched to any gene: 5. The CDR3 covers 15 residues. Germline values: CDR1 LGHDT, CDR2 YNNKEL (reference sequence). In DNA, the CDR3 is TGTGCCAGCAGCCAAAAGGGACAGGGGTGGAATGAGCAGTTCTTC. As protein: CASSQKGQGWNEQFF.

The rearrangement links TRBV5-1 to TRBJ2-7; D is uncertain. The CDR3 extends over 16 amino acids. With 8 bases removed from V and 2 bases from J, the gap between germline ends came to 23 bases. Per germline, CDR1 SGHRS and CDR2 YFSETQ. CDR3 bases: TGCGCCAGTAGCCCGACCGGGTGGCACTCTACCTACGAGCAGTACTTC. Encoded protein: CASSPTGWHSTYEQYF.